This entry lists 3 T cell receptor beta chains sequenced from one sample in a study of blood T cell repertoires in COVID-19. The table came from immunoSEQ multiplex PCR; TCRdb's copy has only in-frame clones and leaves some out. The sample has fewer than 300,000 clones, around four fifths seen once. Sequencing input: peripheral blood. The source is a woman aged 50 to 60 who had recovered from COVID-19.

This chain joins TRBV4-1 and TRBJ2-7; TRBD1 aligns across 10 bases. This CDR3 contains 16 residues. Germline V gene sequence: CDR1 MGHRA, CDR2 YSYEKL. Trimming cost V 4 bases and J 6 bases; bases outside gene matches: 12. The CDR3 spells CASSRQPGQGLFEQYF. CDR3 nucleotide sequence: TGCGCCAGCAGCCGACAACCGGGACAGGGGCTCTTCGAGCAGTACTTC.

This clone was seen repeatedly, ten times or more. The identical CDR3 is also encoded by other nucleotide sequences in the sample. The CDR3, as DNA: TGTGCCTGGAGTGCCGGGGGGGGCTACACCTTC. Translation: CAWSAGGGYTF. The chain combines TRBV30 with TRBJ1-2; possibly TRBD1 for D (5 bases). The CDR3 spans 11 residues. The V end was cut by 1 base, the J end by 8 bases, with 8 bases between. Germline lookup yields CDR1 GTSNPN and CDR2 SVGIG (reference sequence).

This clone came up once. The rearrangement links TRBV24-1 to TRBJ1-1; D is possibly TRBD1 (6 bases). This CDR3 spans 16 amino acids. V was cut by 2 bases and J by 3 bases, with 15 bases left in between. Germline V gene sequence: CDR1 KGHDR, CDR2 SFDVKD. The CDR3 protein is CATSDSSYRVYTEAFF. DNA of the CDR3: TGTGCCACCAGTGATTCCTCATACAGGGTTTACACTGAAGCTTTCTTT.